This T cell receptor beta chain originates from a study of radiotherapy plus CTLA-4 blockade in lung cancer. TCRdb keeps only in-frame clones here, not all; method: immunoSEQ multiplex PCR. This sample has 65,000 to 85,000 clones, with roughly four fifths found just once. The study's findings and limits: Clones of tumor-derived TCRs expanded in blood after radiotherapy plus ipilimumab. Interferon-beta, together with early blood T cell clone dynamics, reportedly best predicted response.

The germline gives CDR1 SGHVS, CDR2 FNYEAQ. The CDR3 spans 14 residues. The V segment lost 3 bases and the J segment 2 bases; nucleotides outside the gene matches: 2. A word on this clone: Its antigen remains unknown.

The sequence derives from a human donor with non-small cell lung cancer whose response to radiotherapy plus ipilimumab could not be evaluated. Material: peripheral blood, obtained from a patient treated with radiotherapy plus ipilimumab. The V gene is TRBV7-6, the J gene TRBJ2-7; 9 nucleotides line up with TRBD2. The CDR3 sequence: CASSFAGGAYEQYF. The CDR3 DNA sequence: TGTGCCAGCAGCTTCGCGGGAGGGGCCTACGAGCAGTACTTC.